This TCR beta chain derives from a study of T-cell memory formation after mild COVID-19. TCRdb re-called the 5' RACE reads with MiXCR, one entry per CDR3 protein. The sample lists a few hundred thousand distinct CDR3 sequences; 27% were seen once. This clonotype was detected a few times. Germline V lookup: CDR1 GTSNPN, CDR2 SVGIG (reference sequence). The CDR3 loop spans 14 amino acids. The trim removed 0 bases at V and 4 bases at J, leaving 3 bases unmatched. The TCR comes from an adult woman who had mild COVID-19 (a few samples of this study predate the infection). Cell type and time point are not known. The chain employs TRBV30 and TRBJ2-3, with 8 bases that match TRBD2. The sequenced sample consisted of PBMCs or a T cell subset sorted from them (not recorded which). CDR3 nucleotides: TGTGCCTGGAGTGTACGGGGGGGGCCAGATACGCAGTATTTT. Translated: CAWSVRGGPDTQYF.